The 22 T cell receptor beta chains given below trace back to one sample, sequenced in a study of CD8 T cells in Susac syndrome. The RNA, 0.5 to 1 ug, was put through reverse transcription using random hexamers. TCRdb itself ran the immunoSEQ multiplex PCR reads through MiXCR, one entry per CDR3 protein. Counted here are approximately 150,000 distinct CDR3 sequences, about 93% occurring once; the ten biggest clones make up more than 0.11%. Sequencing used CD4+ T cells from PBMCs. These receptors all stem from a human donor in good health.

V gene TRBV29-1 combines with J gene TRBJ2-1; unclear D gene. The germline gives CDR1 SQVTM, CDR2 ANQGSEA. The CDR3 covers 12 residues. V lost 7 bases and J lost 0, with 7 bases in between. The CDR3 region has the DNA TGCAGCGCGGGTAGCTCCTACAATGAGCAGTTCTTC. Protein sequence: CSAGSSYNEQFF.

CDR3: CASGSRDRPYEQYF. The CDR3, as DNA: TGTGCCAGCGGCTCCCGGGACAGACCCTACGAGCAGTACTTC. The J gene is TRBJ2-7, the V gene TRBV27, with 7 bases matching TRBD1. Germline V lookup: CDR1 MNHEY, CDR2 SMNVEV (reference sequence). The CDR3 is 14 residues long. V was clipped by 8 bases and J by 2 bases; unmatched bases: 9.

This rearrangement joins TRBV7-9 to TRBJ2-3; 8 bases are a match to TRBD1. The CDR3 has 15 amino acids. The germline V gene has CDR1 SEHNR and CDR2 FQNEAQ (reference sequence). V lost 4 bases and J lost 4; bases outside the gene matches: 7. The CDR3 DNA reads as TGTGCCAGCAGCTCTCGGGACAGGAACGCAGATACGCAGTATTTT. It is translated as CASSSRDRNADTQYF.

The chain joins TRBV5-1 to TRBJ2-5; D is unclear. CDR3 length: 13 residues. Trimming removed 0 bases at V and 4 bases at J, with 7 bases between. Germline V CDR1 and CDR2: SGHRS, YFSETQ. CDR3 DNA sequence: TGCGCCAGCAGCTTGGAAAGGTCAGAGACCCAGTACTTC. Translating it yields CASSLERSETQYF.

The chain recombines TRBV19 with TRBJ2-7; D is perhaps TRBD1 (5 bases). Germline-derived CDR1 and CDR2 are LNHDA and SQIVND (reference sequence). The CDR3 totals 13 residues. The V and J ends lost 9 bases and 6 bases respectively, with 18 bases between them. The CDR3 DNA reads TGTGCCAGCTCAAACAGGAAAACCCTCGAGCAGTACTTC. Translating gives CASSNRKTLEQYF.

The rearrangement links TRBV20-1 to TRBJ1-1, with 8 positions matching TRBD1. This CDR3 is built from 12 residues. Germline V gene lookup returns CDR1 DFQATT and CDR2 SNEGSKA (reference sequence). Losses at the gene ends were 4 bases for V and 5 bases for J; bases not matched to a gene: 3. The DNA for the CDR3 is TGCAGTGCTATAACAGGGGGTACTGAAGCTTTCTTT. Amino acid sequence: CSAITGGTEAFF.

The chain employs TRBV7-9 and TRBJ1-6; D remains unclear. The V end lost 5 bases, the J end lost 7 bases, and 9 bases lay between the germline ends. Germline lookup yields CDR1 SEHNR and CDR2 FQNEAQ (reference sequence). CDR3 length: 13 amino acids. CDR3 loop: CASSPDGNSPLHF. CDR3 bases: TGTGCCAGCAGCCCAGACGGGAATTCACCCCTCCACTTT.

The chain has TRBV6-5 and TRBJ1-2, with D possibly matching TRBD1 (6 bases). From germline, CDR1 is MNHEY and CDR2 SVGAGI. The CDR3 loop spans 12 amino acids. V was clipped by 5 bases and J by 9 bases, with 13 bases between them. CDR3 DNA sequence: TGTGCCAGCAGTAGGGGGGAATGGAGCTACACCTTC. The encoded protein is CASSRGEWSYTF.

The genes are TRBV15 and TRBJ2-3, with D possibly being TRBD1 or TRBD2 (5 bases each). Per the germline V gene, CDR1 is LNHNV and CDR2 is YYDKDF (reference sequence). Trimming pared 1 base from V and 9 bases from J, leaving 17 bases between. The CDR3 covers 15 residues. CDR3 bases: TGTGCCACCAGCAGAGGGGGGACGGACCAGCTGACGCAGTATTTT. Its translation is CATSRGGTDQLTQYF. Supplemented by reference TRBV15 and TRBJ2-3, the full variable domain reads DAMVIQNPRYQVTQFGKPVTLSCSQTLNHNVMYWYQQKSSQAPKLLFHYYDKDFNNEADTPDNFQSRRPNTSFCFLDIRSPGLGDTAMYLCATSRGGTDQLTQYFGPGTRLTVL.

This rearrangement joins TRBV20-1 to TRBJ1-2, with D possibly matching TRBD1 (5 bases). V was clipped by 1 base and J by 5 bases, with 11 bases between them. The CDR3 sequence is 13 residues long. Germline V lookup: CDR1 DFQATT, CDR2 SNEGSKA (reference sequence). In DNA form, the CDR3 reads TGCAGTGCTAGAGCTCAGGGACGATATGGCTACACCTTC. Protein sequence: CSARAQGRYGYTF.

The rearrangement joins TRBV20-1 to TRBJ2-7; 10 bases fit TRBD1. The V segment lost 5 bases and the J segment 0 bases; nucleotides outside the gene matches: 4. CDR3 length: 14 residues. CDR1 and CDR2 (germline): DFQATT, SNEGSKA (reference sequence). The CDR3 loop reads CSASGTGVSYEQYF. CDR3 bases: TGCAGTGCTTCTGGGACAGGGGTCTCCTACGAGCAGTACTTC.

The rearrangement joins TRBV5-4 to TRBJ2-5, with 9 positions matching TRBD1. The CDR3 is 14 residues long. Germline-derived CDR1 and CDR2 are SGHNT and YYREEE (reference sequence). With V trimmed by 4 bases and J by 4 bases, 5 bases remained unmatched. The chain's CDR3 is CASSIYRGRETQYF. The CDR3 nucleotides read TGTGCCAGCAGCATCTACAGGGGGCGAGAGACCCAGTACTTC.

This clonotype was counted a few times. The CDR3 loop reads CASSQSRGNEQFF. CDR3 coding DNA: TGTGCCAGCAGCCAGTCCAGGGGGAATGAGCAGTTCTTC. The chain has TRBV14 and TRBJ2-1, with 7 nucleotides matching TRBD1. The CDR3 loop spans 13 amino acids. V was clipped by 3 bases and J by 7 bases; unmatched bases: 3. In germline, CDR1 is SGHDN, CDR2 FVKESK.

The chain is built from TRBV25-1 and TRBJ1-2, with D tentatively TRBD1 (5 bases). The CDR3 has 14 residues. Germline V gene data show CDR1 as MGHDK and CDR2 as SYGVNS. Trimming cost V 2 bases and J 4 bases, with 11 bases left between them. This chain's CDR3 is CASSEQGIRYGYTF. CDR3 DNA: TGTGCCAGCAGTGAACAGGGAATCCGCTATGGCTACACCTTC.

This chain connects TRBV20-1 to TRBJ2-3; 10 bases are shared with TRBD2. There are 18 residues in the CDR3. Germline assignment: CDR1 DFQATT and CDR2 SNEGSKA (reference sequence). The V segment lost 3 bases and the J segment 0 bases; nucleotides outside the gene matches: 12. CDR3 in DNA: TGCAGTGCTAGCCCAGCGGGGGGGTGGATTACTAGCACAGATACGCAGTATTTT. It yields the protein CSASPAGGWITSTDTQYF.

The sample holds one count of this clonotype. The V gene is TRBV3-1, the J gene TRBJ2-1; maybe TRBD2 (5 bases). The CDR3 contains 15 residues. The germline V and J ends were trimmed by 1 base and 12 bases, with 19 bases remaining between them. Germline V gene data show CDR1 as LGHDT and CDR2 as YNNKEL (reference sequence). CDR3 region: CASSQGRGMPGGQFF. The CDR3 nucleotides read TGTGCCAGCAGCCAAGGCCGAGGGATGCCGGGCGGGCAGTTCTTC.

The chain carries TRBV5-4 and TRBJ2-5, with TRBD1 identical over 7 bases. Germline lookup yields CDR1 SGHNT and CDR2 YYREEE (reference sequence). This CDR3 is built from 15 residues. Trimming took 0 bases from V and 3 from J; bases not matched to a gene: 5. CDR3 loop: CASSLALDRKETQYF. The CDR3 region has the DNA TGTGCCAGCAGCTTGGCCCTGGACAGGAAAGAGACCCAGTACTTC.

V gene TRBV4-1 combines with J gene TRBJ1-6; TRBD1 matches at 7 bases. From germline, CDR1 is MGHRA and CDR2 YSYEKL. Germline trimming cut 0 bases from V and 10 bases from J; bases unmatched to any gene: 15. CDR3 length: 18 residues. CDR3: CASSQDGRGRRGGSPLHF. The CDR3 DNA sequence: TGCGCCAGCAGCCAAGACGGGAGGGGGCGCCGGGGGGGCTCACCCCTCCACTTT.

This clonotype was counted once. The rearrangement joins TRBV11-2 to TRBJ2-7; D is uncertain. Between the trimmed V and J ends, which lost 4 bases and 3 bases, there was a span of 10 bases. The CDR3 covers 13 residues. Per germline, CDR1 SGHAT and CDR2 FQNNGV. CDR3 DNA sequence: TGTGCCAGCAGCTCTACAAACTACTACGAGCAGTACTTC. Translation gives CASSSTNYYEQYF.

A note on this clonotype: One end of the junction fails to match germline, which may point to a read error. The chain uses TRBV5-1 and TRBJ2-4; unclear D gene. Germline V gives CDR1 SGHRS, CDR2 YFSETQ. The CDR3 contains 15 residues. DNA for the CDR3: TGCGCCAGCAGCTTGGGGCAGCAAGCCAAAAACATTCGGTACTTC. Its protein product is CASSLGQQAKNIRYF.

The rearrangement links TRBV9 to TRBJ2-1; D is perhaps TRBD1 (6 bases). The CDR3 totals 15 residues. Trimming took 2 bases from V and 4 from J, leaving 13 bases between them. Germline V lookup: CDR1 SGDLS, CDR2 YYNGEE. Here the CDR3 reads CASSVTGTPYNEQFF. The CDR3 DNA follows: TGTGCCAGCAGCGTTACTGGGACACCGTACAATGAGCAGTTCTTC.

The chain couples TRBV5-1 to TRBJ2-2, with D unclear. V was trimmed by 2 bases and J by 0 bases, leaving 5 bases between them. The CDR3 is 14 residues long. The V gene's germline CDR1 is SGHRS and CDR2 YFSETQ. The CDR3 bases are TGCGCCAGCAGCTTCACTCCGAACACCGGGGAGCTGTTTTTT. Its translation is CASSFTPNTGELFF.